Each of the 15 T cell receptor beta chains below was sequenced from the same sample in a study of CD8 T cells in ankylosing spondylitis. TCRdb independently ran MiXCR on the 5' RACE reads; one entry per CDR3 protein. This table holds hundreds of thousands of distinct CDR3 sequences, around 11% found once. General study results and limits: For ankylosing spondylitis blood, a TCR beta motif of fewer than 10 highly homologous variants appeared characteristic.

For these TCRs, the target antigens are not known. Input material: blood, either unsorted or a sorted T cell fraction (not recorded which). These receptors were obtained from a male donor with ankylosing spondylitis.

This clonotype was observed a handful of times. This chain uses TRBV5-1 with TRBJ1-4; no firm D call. The length of the CDR3 is 14 residues. Germline values: CDR1 SGHRS, CDR2 YFSETQ. The germline V and J ends were trimmed by 3 bases and 8 bases, with 14 bases remaining between them. CDR3: CASSYRSLEEKLFF. The CDR3 nucleotides are TGCGCCAGCAGCTACCGGTCGCTTGAGGAAAAACTGTTTTTT. Drawing the rest from reference TRBV5-1 and TRBJ1-4, the complete variable domain is KAGVTQTPRYLIKTRGQQVTLSCSPISGHRSVSWYQQTPGQGLQFLFEYFSETQRNKGNFPGRFSGRQFSNSRSEMNVSTLELGDSALYLCASSYRSLEEKLFFGSGTQLSVL.

V usage is TRBV29-1 and J usage is TRBJ2-1, with 8 bases lining up with TRBD1. Germline V lookup: CDR1 SQVTM, CDR2 ANQGSEA. The V gene end was trimmed by 5 bases and the J gene end by 1 base; junction bases not matched to a gene: 13. The CDR3 length is 17 residues. CDR3 in amino acids: CSVFDRGRRLSYNEQFF. CDR3 coding DNA: TGCAGCGTTTTTGACAGGGGACGCCGCTTGTCCTACAATGAGCAGTTCTTC.

This clonotype turned up a few times. The V gene is TRBV24-1, the J gene TRBJ1-2; D gene ambiguous. This CDR3 contains 14 residues. V was shortened by 3 bases and J by 2 bases, with 9 bases between the two germline ends. The germline V gene encodes CDR1 KGHDR and CDR2 SFDVKD. The CDR3 sequence is CATSDPTGNYGYTF. As DNA, the CDR3 is TGTGCCACCAGTGATCCTACCGGGAACTATGGCTACACCTTC.

This chain connects TRBV29-1 to TRBJ2-1; D is ambiguous. Germline V CDR1 and CDR2: SQVTM, ANQGSEA. V was shortened by 5 bases and J by 9 bases, with 8 bases between the two germline ends. The CDR3 contains 10 residues. CDR3 region: CSVLLSEQFF. CDR3 sequence (DNA): TGCAGCGTTCTGCTTAGTGAGCAGTTCTTC.

This clonotype turned up a few times. The V gene is TRBV29-1, the J gene TRBJ2-6; D is unclear. Trimming left V 4 bases short and J 2 bases short, with 12 bases between. Germline V gives CDR1 SQVTM, CDR2 ANQGSEA. This CDR3 has 15 residues. CDR3 protein: CSVAGLLTGANVLTF. The CDR3 DNA follows: TGCAGCGTTGCCGGATTGTTAACTGGGGCCAACGTCCTGACTTTC.

The sample holds many counts of this clonotype. V gene TRBV20-1 combines with J gene TRBJ1-2; D call uncertain. The V and J ends lost 6 bases and 5 bases respectively, with 13 bases between them. This CDR3 contains 12 residues. In germline, CDR1 is DFQATT, CDR2 SNEGSKA (reference sequence). The CDR3 loop is CSARGIYYGYTF. CDR3 sequence (DNA): TGCAGTGCCCGTGGTATCTATTATGGCTACACCTTC.

This clonotype was seen only once. This chain joins TRBV20-1 and TRBJ1-6; D ambiguous. V was pared by 0 bases and J by 5 bases, with 14 bases between. Germline CDR1 is DFQATT and CDR2 is SNEGSKA (reference sequence). The CDR3 is 16 residues long. This CDR3 reads CSARDSRVGDNSPLHF. Here the CDR3 DNA reads TGCAGTGCTAGAGATAGCCGGGTCGGGGATAATTCACCCCTCCACTTT.

This rearrangement joins TRBV5-1 to TRBJ2-2; D not resolved. Germline V gene sequence: CDR1 SGHRS, CDR2 YFSETQ. V was cut by 0 bases and J by 5 bases, with 11 bases left in between. This CDR3 is built from 15 residues. CDR3 region: CASSLGFQDTGELFF. CDR3 in DNA: TGCGCCAGCAGCTTGGGGTTTCAAGATACCGGGGAGCTGTTTTTT.

Worth noting for this clonotype: One junction end disagrees with the germline gene, perhaps due to a read error. The chain combines TRBV4-1 with TRBJ2-7; maybe TRBD1 (6 bases). CDR1 and CDR2 (germline): MGHRA, YSYEKL. The CDR3 is 12 residues long. DNA of the CDR3: TGCGCCAGCAGCCGGGGGCCGGGACGGCCAGTCTTC. It specifies CASSRGPGRPVF.

The chain couples TRBV7-2 to TRBJ2-7, with 8 bases lining up with TRBD1. CDR1 and CDR2 (germline): SGHTA, FQGNSA. With 5 bases clipped from V and 4 bases from J, the junction kept 10 bases outside the gene matches. The length of the CDR3 is 15 residues. This CDR3 reads CASSPRTGSRYEQYF. In DNA, the CDR3 is TGTGCCAGCAGCCCCCGGACAGGGAGTCGATACGAGCAGTACTTC. Together with reference TRBV7-2 and TRBJ2-7, the CDR3 gives the full variable domain: GAGVSQSPSNKVTEKGKDVELRCDPISGHTALYWYRQSLGQGLEFLIYFQGNSAPDKSGLPSDRFSAERTGGSVSTLTIQRTQQEDSAVYLCASSPRTGSRYEQYFGPGTRLTVT.

This chain links TRBV5-1 with TRBJ2-1, with TRBD2 matching 10 bases. With V trimmed by 1 base and J by 0 bases, 7 bases remained unmatched. CDR3 length: 18 amino acids. CDR1 SGHRS and CDR2 YFSETQ come from the germline V gene. The CDR3 nucleotides are TGCGCCAGCAGCTTGATAGCGGGGGGCCCCAGCTCCTACAATGAGCAGTTCTTC. Its protein is CASSLIAGGPSSYNEQFF. The full variable domain, in which reference TRBV5-1 and TRBJ2-1 provide the parts outside the CDR3, is KAGVTQTPRYLIKTRGQQVTLSCSPISGHRSVSWYQQTPGQGLQFLFEYFSETQRNKGNFPGRFSGRQFSNSRSEMNVSTLELGDSALYLCASSLIAGGPSSYNEQFFGPGTRLTVL.

The DNA of the CDR3 is TGTGCCAGCACCCAGGGGACGACAGGGGTGGCTTTCTTT. Residues: CASTQGTTGVAFF. This chain links TRBV7-9 with TRBJ1-1; TRBD1 matches 8 bases. V shed 7 bases and J 11 bases; nucleotides not matched to a gene: 12. Germline CDR1 SEHNR, CDR2 FQNEAQ (reference sequence). CDR3 length: 13 residues.

This clonotype showed up just a few times. The chain is built from TRBV6-1 and TRBJ1-4; D not certain. The germline CDR1 and CDR2 sequences are MNHNS and SASEGT. The CDR3 loop spans 13 amino acids. V lost 7 bases to trimming and J lost 3 bases, with 9 bases between them. The CDR3 protein is CASKLTSNEKLFF. CDR3 bases: TGTGCCAGCAAACTAACTTCTAATGAAAAACTGTTTTTT.

At least ten counts were recorded for this clonotype. The chain joins TRBV12-3 or TRBV12-4 to TRBJ1-5, with unresolved D. CDR3 length equals 15 residues. V lost 4 bases to trimming and J lost 2 bases, with 12 bases between them. The CDR3 region is CASSSISFGNQPQHF. The DNA for the CDR3 is TGTGCCAGCAGTTCCATATCGTTCGGCAATCAGCCCCAGCATTTT.

A few counts support this clonotype. The chain carries TRBV4-3 and TRBJ1-5, with no clear D. Trimming cost V 3 bases and J 3 bases, with 6 bases left between them. The CDR3 consists of 13 residues. Germline V gives CDR1 LGHNA, CDR2 YSLEER. The CDR3 protein is CASSQSPNQPQHF. The CDR3 bases are TGCGCCAGCAGCCAGAGTCCCAATCAGCCCCAGCATTTT.